This entry lists 20 T cell receptor beta chains sequenced from one sample in a study of T cells in Graves' hyperthyroidism and ophthalmopathy. The CDR3 regions of TCR beta were amplified from RNA transcripts. Primed by the HTBI set, a first-round RT-PCR was run on the TCR CDR3. MiXCR, run by TCRdb on the multiplex PCR reads, gives a single entry per CDR3 protein. The data contain about 52,000 distinct CDR3 sequences, roughly 50% of them singletons. Sequenced material: blood. The receptors were sampled from a woman aged 45-65 years with Graves' ophthalmopathy.

V usage is TRBV2 and J usage is TRBJ2-7, with 9 bases fitting TRBD1. CDR3 length equals 13 residues. V was pared by 7 bases and J by 4 bases, with 5 bases of the junction left unmatched. Germline V gives CDR1 SNHLY, CDR2 FYNNEI. The CDR3 region is CASNLDRGYEQYF. CDR3 DNA: TGTGCCAGCAACCTCGACAGGGGGTACGAGCAGTACTTC.

This clonotype was seen at least ten times. The CDR3 reads CASSAFRGQTSGTDTQYF. CDR3 nucleotide sequence: TGTGCCAGTAGTGCTTTTCGGGGACAGACTTCTGGCACAGATACGCAGTATTTT. The chain has TRBV19 and TRBJ2-3, with 7 bases aligning to TRBD1. V trimming: 5 bases; J trimming: 1 base; junction bases outside the gene matches: 15. The CDR3 sequence is 18 residues long. CDR1 and CDR2 (germline): LNHDA, SQIVND (reference sequence). Full variable domain (rest looked up from reference TRBV19 and TRBJ2-3): DGGITQSPKYLFRKEGQNVTLSCEQNLNHDAMYWYRQDPGQGLRLIYYSQIVNDFQKGDIAEGYSVSREKKESFPLTVTSAQKNPTAFYLCASSAFRGQTSGTDTQYFGPGTRLTVL.

The sample holds many counts of this clonotype. V usage is TRBV14 and J usage is TRBJ2-7, with D possibly matching TRBD2 (6 bases). Trimming cost V 2 bases and J 5 bases, with 13 bases left between them. Germline V gene sequence: CDR1 SGHDN, CDR2 FVKESK. CDR3 size: 14 residues. The CDR3 bases are TGTGCCAGCAGCCAATGGCGGGATCACCACGAGCAGTACTTC. Translating gives CASSQWRDHHEQYF.

At least ten counts were recorded for this clonotype. The rearrangement uses TRBV3-1 and TRBJ2-7; D unclear. CDR3 length: 11 residues. Germline CDR1 is LGHDT and CDR2 is YNNKEL (reference sequence). Trimming stripped 1 base from V and 7 bases from J, with 5 bases between. The CDR3 region has the DNA TGTGCCAGCAGCCAAGTCAGAGAGCAGTACTTC. This codes for CASSQVREQYF.

This clonotype has at least ten counts. The chain combines TRBV25-1 with TRBJ2-5; a possible D gene is TRBD1 (6 bases). Germline V gene data show CDR1 as MGHDK and CDR2 as SYGVNS. There are 17 residues in the CDR3. V was clipped by 6 bases and J by 0 bases, with 20 bases between them. The CDR3 spells CASSPEWDIRYQETQYF. CDR3 DNA sequence: TGTGCCAGCAGCCCCGAATGGGACATTCGGTACCAAGAGACCCAGTACTTC.

Notes on this clonotype: This could be a read error, since a much larger clone is one nucleotide away. This rearrangement joins TRBV10-3 to TRBJ2-5; 10 nucleotides line up with TRBD2. V lost 3 bases, J lost 5 bases, and 9 bases stayed unmatched. The germline CDR1 and CDR2 sequences are ENHRY and SYGVKD. The length of the CDR3 is 16 residues. CDR3 sequence reads: CAISDQSGRAGETQYF. The CDR3 DNA reads TGTGCCATCAGTGACCAAAGCGGGAGGGCCGGGGAGACCCAGTACTTC.

The table lists this clonotype with many counts. The rearrangement joins TRBV6-6 to TRBJ2-7; D gene ambiguous. The CDR3 is made up of 14 amino acids. Germline V lookup: CDR1 MNHNY, CDR2 SVGAGI (reference sequence). Trimming cost V 1 base and J 5 bases, with 12 bases left between them. The CDR3 reads CASSYYSDMDEQYF. The CDR3 bases are TGTGCCAGCAGTTACTATTCAGATATGGACGAGCAGTACTTC.

This clonotype showed up just once. The CDR3 carries no conserved terminal phenylalanine or tryptophan, so it likely arises from a read error. No DNA is shown, since the ends of the CDR3 on it are uncertain; the CDR3 is the one TCRdb lists. The chain combines TRBV5-8 with TRBJ2-1; TRBD1 reflects the table's D call only, with no check against the DNA. The CDR3 contains 14 residues when both ends are counted. Germline values: CDR1 SGHTS, CDR2 YDEGEE. The CDR3 region is CASSQTGQYNERFS.

As concerns this clonotype: No conserved phenylalanine or tryptophan ends this CDR3, so it is likely a read error. The gene calls are TRBV27 and TRBJ2-7; D not resolved. The V gene's germline CDR1 is MNHEY and CDR2 SMNVEV (reference sequence). The length of the CDR3 is 15 residues. The V gene lost 6 bases and the J gene lost 3 bases, with 18 bases spanning the gap. The CDR3, as DNA: TGTGCCAGCAGCCCATTTGGGCAATTTGGCTACGAGCAGTACTCC. It translates to CASSPFGQFGYEQYS.

By share, this clonotype ranks as medium-sized. The rearrangement uses TRBV10-3 and TRBJ2-5; D may correspond to TRBD1 or TRBD2 (5 bases each). CDR3 size: 13 residues. Trimming removed 10 bases from V and 5 bases from J, with 17 bases in between. The V gene's germline CDR1 is ENHRY and CDR2 SYGVKD. In nucleotides, the CDR3 is TGTGCCACGCTACAGGCGGGCGTCGAGACCCAGTACTTC. Residues: CATLQAGVETQYF.

Of note for this clonotype: This may arise from a read error, as a much more abundant clone is one base away. The chain employs TRBV28 and TRBJ1-1, with D maybe TRBD1 (6 bases). The CDR3 is 12 residues long. Germline lookup yields CDR1 MDHEN and CDR2 SYDVKM. Trimming left V 4 bases short and J 7 bases short, with 10 bases between. Here the CDR3 reads CASSSDRREAFF. For the CDR3, the DNA is TGTGCCAGCAGTTCGGACAGACGTGAAGCTTTCTTT.

This chain links TRBV20-1 with TRBJ2-5; no clear D. V lost 2 bases to trimming and J lost 11 bases, with 18 bases between them. This CDR3 region has 13 residues. The germline gives CDR1 DFQATT, CDR2 SNEGSKA (reference sequence). The CDR3 loop is CSARTYMADTQYF. The DNA of the CDR3 is TGCAGTGCTAGAACCTACATGGCAGATACGCAGTACTTC.

Details on this clonotype: One end of the junction fails to match germline, which may point to a read error. CDR3 protein: CSASGRVTDTRYF. In DNA, the CDR3 is TGCAGTGCCAGCGGGAGGGTCACAGATACGCGGTATTTT. This rearrangement joins TRBV20-1 to TRBJ2-3; 10 bases fit TRBD2. Per the germline V gene, CDR1 is DFQATT and CDR2 is SNEGSKA (reference sequence). This CDR3 region has 13 residues.

Comments on this clonotype: The CDR3 ends on some other residue instead of the conserved phenylalanine or tryptophan, so this is likely a read error. The chain uses TRBV19 and TRBJ2-7, with D possibly being TRBD1 (7 bases). This CDR3 region has 15 residues. V lost 5 bases to trimming and J lost 1 base, with 15 bases between them. Germline CDR1 LNHDA, CDR2 SQIVND (reference sequence). CDR3 protein: CASSVGQGGSYEQYI. CDR3 in DNA: TGTGCCAGTAGTGTAGGGCAGGGGGGTTCCTACGAGCAGTACATC.

The CDR3 is CSARAASIEQYF. The CDR3 bases are TGCAGTGCTAGGGCAGCCTCTATCGAGCAGTACTTC. The J gene is TRBJ2-7, the V gene TRBV20-1; D is undetermined. The germline CDR1 and CDR2 sequences are DFQATT and SNEGSKA (reference sequence). Trimming took off 3 bases at V and 6 bases at J, with 12 bases between the two ends. The CDR3 runs 12 residues.

There are many counts of this clonotype. This rearrangement joins TRBV4-3 to TRBJ2-2; D uncertain. The CDR3 consists of 13 residues. Germline V CDR1 and CDR2: LGHNA, YSLEER. V was shortened by 1 base and J by 7 bases, with 7 bases between the two germline ends. The CDR3 DNA reads as TGCGCCAGCAGCCAAGGGTTCGACGGGGAGCTGTTTTTT. Protein: CASSQGFDGELFF.

Ten or more counts support this clonotype. V gene TRBV4-1 combines with J gene TRBJ1-4; D is ambiguous. The CDR3 is 16 amino acids. Germline CDR1 and CDR2: MGHRA and YSYEKL. With 4 bases removed from V and 12 bases from J, the gap between germline ends came to 24 bases. The CDR3 loop reads CASSPTDGWRPVELFF. CDR3 DNA sequence: TGCGCCAGCAGCCCCACGGACGGGTGGCGGCCGGTCGAACTGTTTTTT.

The chain joins TRBV25-1 to TRBJ1-1; D call uncertain. CDR1 is MGHDK and CDR2 is SYGVNS in the germline V gene. The CDR3 contains 15 residues. Trimming removed 4 bases from V and 1 base from J, with 13 bases in between. This CDR3 is CASSGRGGGNTEAFF. DNA for the CDR3: TGTGCCAGCAGTGGGCGGGGAGGCGGGAACACTGAAGCTTTCTTT.

Points on this clonotype: Likely a read error: the CDR3 ends without its conserved phenylalanine or tryptophan. V usage is TRBV11-3 and J usage is TRBJ2-7; 7 nucleotides line up with TRBD1. The germline V gene encodes CDR1 SGHNT and CDR2 YENEEA. The CDR3 runs to 13 residues. V lost 4 bases and J lost 8; bases outside the gene matches: 8. CDR3 region: CASSYRQGYKQYI. In DNA form, the CDR3 reads TGTGCCAGCAGCTACCGACAGGGATACAAGCAGTACATC.

This clonotype is classed as medium-sized. This rearrangement joins TRBV29-1 to TRBJ2-5; D is unresolved. The CDR3 sequence is 11 residues long. Trimming left V 2 bases short and J 4 bases short, with 5 bases between. Germline CDR1 and CDR2: SQVTM and ANQGSEA. The CDR3 here is CSVEWVETQYF. In DNA, the CDR3 is TGCAGCGTTGAATGGGTAGAGACCCAGTACTTC. Together with reference TRBV29-1 and TRBJ2-5, the CDR3 gives the full variable domain: SAVISQKPSRDICQRGTSLTIQCQVDSQVTMMFWYRQQPGQSLTLIATANQGSEATYESGFVIDKFPISRPNLTFSTLTVSNMSPEDSSIYLCSVEWVETQYFGPGTRLLVL.